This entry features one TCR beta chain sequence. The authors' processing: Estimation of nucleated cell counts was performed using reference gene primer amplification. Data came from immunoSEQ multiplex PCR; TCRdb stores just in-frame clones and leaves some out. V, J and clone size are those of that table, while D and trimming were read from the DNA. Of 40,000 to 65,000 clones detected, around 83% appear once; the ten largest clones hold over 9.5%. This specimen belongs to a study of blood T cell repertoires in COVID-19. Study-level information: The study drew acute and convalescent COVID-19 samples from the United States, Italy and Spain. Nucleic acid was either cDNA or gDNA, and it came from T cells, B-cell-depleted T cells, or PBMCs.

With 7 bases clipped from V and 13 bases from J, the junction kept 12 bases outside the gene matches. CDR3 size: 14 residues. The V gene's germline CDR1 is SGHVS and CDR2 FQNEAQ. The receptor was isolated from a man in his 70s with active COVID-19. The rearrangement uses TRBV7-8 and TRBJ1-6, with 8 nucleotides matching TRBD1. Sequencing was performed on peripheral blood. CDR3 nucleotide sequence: TGTGCCAGCAACCCGGGACAGGCCTTCCCGCCCCTCCACTTT. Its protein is CASNPGQAFPPLHF. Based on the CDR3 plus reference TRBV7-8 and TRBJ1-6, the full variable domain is GAGVSQSPRYKVAKRGQDVALRCDPISGHVSLFWYQQALGQGPEFLTYFQNEAQLDKSGLPSDRFFAERPEGSVSTLKIQRTQQEDSAVYLCASNPGQAFPPLHFGNGTRLTVT.